The present entry profiles one T cell receptor beta chain with its context. This clone's antigen is unknown. No per-base quality is available; no much larger clone lies one base away. The trial excluded patients who had a history of autoimmune disease or were on systemic immunosuppression. In every dose cohort, peripheral blood was drawn for TCR sequencing at baseline, cycle 4 day 1, and cycle 7 day 1. Samples came from an open-label, multicenter, first-in-human phase I dose-escalation trial of ivuxolimab. Adults with locally advanced or metastatic melanoma, renal cell carcinoma, hepatocellular carcinoma or head and neck squamous cell carcinoma were enrolled in the trial. CD4+ and CD8+ T cells were sorted separately from peripheral blood before TCR sequencing. This sample stems from a study of OX40 agonist ivuxolimab in advanced cancers. A note on the overall study: The costimulatory receptor OX40 (CD134) was targeted by ivuxolimab, a fully human IgG2 agonistic monoclonal antibody. Partial responses occurred in three dose-escalation patients: two with cutaneous melanoma and one with hepatocellular carcinoma. Among the 52 dose-escalation patients, approximately 20 had hepatocellular carcinoma, approximately 15 melanoma, 9 renal cell carcinoma and 9 head and neck cancer. The point of sequencing TCRbeta in the periphery was to test whether ivuxolimab changed TCR sequence diversity and drove clonal T-cell expansion. Prior anti-PD-1, anti-PD-L1 or anti-CTLA-4 therapy was permitted, and checkpoint inhibitors had been received by roughly two fifths of dose-escalation patients. The monotherapy dose-escalation portion (N ≈ 50 patients) of the phase I ivuxolimab trial is reported in the paper. Intravenous ivuxolimab was administered to patients every 2 weeks at six dose levels: 0.01, 0.1, 0.3, 1.5, 3 and 10 mg/kg. The dose-escalation cohort was about 83% male with a mean age of approximately 60 years, ranging from roughly 20 to 80. Results the study describes overall, beyond this receptor: In the 0.1-3.0 mg/kg groups, partial responders were among the patients with the lowest normalized peripheral clonal expansion, particularly in CD8+ T cells. At doses of 0.1 to 3.0 mg/kg, clonal expansion of both CD4+ and CD8+ blood T cells was observed from baseline to week 6. After ivuxolimab, expanded clones were on average more numerous among CD8+ T cells than among CD4+ T cells. Low levels of normalized T-cell clonal expansion were also seen in some patients who did not respond. Antigen specificity was not determined for the clonally expanded peripheral T cells.

For sequencing of the TCRbeta CDR3 region, genomic DNA was extracted from the sorted cells. The immunoSEQ Assay was used to sequence the TCRbeta CDR3 regions. The source is immuneACCESS, and TCRdb retained only in-frame sequences with V and J called. Part of the clones is not carried over; for the studies checked, unresolved V genes explain less than half of this, and the remainder is unexplained. For this sample there are 51,000 or so clones; 79% appear just once. The biggest ten clones account for approximately 2.1% of the sample. The sample here was CD4+ or CD8+ T cells sorted from blood, taken in a trial of the OX40 agonist ivuxolimab. The receptor comes from an adult with an advanced solid tumor such as melanoma, head and neck, liver or kidney cancer.

The nucleotides read TGTGCCAGCAGGGGGGGAGGGTCTAATCAGCCCCAGCATTTT. This sequence encodes CASRGGGSNQPQHF. The chain is made from TRBV6-6 and TRBJ1-5; possibly the D gene is TRBD1, per 5 matching bases. Its CDR3 holds 14 amino acids, cysteine through phenylalanine. CDR3 DNA is the only sequence kept; it has 42 bases, read in frame from the first base. Trimming takes 6 bases from V and 4 bases from J, and the germline ends sit 13 bases apart. From a lookup of the germline V gene (reference sequence), CDR1 and CDR2 are MNHNY and SVGAGI.